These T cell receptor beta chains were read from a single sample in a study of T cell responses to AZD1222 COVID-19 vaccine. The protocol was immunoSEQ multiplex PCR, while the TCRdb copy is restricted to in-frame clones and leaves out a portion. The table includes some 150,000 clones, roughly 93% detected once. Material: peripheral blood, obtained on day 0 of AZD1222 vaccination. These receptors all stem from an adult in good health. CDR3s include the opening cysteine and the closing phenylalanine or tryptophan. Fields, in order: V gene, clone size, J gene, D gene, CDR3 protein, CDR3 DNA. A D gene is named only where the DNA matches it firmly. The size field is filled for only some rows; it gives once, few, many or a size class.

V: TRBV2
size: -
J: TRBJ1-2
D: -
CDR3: CASSDPEREFHYGYTF
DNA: TGTGCCAGCAGTGATCCCGAGCGGGAGTTCCACTATGGCTACACCTTC

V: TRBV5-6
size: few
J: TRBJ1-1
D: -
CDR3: CASSRGQQGTEAFF
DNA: TGTGCCAGCAGCCGAGGGCAGCAGGGGACTGAAGCTTTCTTT

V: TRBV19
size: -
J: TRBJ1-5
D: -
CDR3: CASSIWNNQPQHF
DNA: TGTGCCAGTAGTATCTGGAACAATCAGCCCCAGCATTTT

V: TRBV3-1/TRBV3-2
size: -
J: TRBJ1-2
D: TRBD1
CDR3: CASSQEPGQGGVSYGYTF
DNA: TGTGCCAGCAGCCAAGAACCGGGACAGGGTGGCGTCAGCTATGGCTACACCTTC

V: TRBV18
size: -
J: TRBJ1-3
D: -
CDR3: CASSGSSSGNTIYF
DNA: TGTGCCAGCTCAGGGTCCAGCTCTGGAAACACCATATATTTT

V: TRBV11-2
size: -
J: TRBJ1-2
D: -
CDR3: CASSAGRVYGYTF
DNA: TGTGCCAGCAGCGCCGGTAGGGTCTATGGCTACACCTTC

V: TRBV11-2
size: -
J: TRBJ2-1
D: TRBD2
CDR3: CASSYGGLAGYNEQFF
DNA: TGTGCCAGCAGCTACGGGGGGCTAGCGGGGTACAATGAGCAGTTCTTC

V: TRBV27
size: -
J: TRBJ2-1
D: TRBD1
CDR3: CASMPDRDYNEQFF
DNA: TGTGCCAGCATGCCCGACAGGGACTACAATGAGCAGTTCTTC

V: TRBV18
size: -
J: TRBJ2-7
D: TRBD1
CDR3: CASSPRQGSSYEQYF
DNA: TGTGCCAGCTCACCGAGACAGGGCTCGTCCTACGAGCAGTACTTC

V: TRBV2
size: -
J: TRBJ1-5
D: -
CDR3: CATRREGVQPQHF
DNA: TGTGCCACCCGGAGGGAGGGGGTTCAGCCCCAGCATTTT

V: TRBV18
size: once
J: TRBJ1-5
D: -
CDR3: CASSPPPGRASQPQHF
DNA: TGTGCCAGCTCACCACCTCCTGGCAGGGCGAGTCAGCCCCAGCATTTT

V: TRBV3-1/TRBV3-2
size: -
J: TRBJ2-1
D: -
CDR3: CASSHGGPREQFF
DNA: TGTGCCAGCAGCCACGGGGGACCCCGAGAGCAGTTCTTC

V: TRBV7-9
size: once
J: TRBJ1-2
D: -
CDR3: CASSLVGPNYGYTF
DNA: TGTGCCAGCAGCTTAGTTGGACCCAACTATGGCTACACCTTC

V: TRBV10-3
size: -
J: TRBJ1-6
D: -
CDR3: CAISARESSYNSPLHF
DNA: TGTGCCATCAGTGCCAGGGAGAGCTCCTATAATTCACCCCTCCACTTT

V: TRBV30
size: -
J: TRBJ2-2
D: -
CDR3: CAWSRRNTGELFF
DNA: TGTGCCTGGAGTAGGAGGAACACCGGGGAGCTGTTTTTT

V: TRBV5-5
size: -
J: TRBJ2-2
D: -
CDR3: CASSSIVIPGELFF
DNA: TGTGCCAGCAGCTCCATAGTCATACCCGGGGAGCTGTTTTTT

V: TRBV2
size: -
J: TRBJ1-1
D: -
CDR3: CASRLGAGRTEAFF
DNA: TGTGCCAGCAGGTTAGGGGCTGGTCGGACTGAAGCTTTCTTT

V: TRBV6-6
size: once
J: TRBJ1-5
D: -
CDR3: CASSYFDQPQHF
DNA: TGTGCCAGCAGTTACTTCGATCAGCCCCAGCATTTT

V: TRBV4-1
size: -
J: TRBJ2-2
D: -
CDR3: CASSQSGVTGTGELFF
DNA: TGCGCCAGCAGCCAATCAGGGGTGACCGGCACCGGGGAGCTGTTTTTT

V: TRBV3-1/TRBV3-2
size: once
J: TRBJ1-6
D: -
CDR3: CASSQDPAGFYNSPLHF
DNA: TGTGCCAGCAGCCAAGATCCGGCAGGGTTCTATAATTCACCCCTCCACTTT

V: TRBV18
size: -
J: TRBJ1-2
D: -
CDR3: CASSPGDYGYTF
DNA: TGTGCCAGCTCACCTGGGGATTATGGCTACACCTTC

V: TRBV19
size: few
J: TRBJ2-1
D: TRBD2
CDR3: CASSLGLAGGQFF
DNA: TGTGCCAGTAGTTTAGGACTAGCGGGAGGGCAGTTCTTC

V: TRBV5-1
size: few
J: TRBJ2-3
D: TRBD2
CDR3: CASSSGLASTDTQYF
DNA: TGCGCCAGCAGCTCCGGACTAGCGAGCACAGATACGCAGTATTTT

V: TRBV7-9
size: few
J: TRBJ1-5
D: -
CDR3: CASRTENQPQHF
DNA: TGTGCCAGCAGGACAGAAAATCAGCCCCAGCATTTT

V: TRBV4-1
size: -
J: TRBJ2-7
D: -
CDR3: CASSQEKPGLYEQYF
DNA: TGCGCCAGCAGCCAAGAGAAACCGGGACTCTACGAGCAGTACTTC

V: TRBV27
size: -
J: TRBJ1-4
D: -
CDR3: CASSFSGGSLYGKLFF
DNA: TGTGCCAGCAGCTTCTCCGGGGGGTCGCTTTATGGAAAACTGTTTTTT

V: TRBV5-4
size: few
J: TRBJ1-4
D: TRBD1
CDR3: CASSVNRGIDEKLFF
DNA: TGTGCCAGCAGCGTGAACAGGGGGATCGATGAAAAACTGTTTTTT

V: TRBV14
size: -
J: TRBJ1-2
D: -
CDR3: CASSQVGQANYGYTF
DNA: TGTGCCAGCAGCCAAGTAGGTCAGGCTAACTATGGCTACACCTTC

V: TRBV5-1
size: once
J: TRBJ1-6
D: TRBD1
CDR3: CASSRQGHNSPLHF
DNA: TGCGCCAGCAGCCGACAGGGGCATAATTCACCCCTCCACTTT

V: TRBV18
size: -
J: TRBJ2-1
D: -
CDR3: CASSPPGRLASEQFF
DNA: TGTGCCAGCTCACCACCGGGGAGATTAGCTAGCGAGCAGTTCTTC

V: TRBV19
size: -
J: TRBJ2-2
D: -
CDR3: CASSRWPPEGTGELFF
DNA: TGTGCCAGTAGCAGATGGCCTCCCGAGGGGACCGGGGAGCTGTTTTTT

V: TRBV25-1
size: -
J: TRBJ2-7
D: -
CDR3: CASSELEGPYEQYF
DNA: TGTGCCAGCAGTGAATTAGAAGGGCCCTACGAGCAGTACTTC

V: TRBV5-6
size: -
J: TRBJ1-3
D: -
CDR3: CASSLRGSGNTIYF
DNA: TGTGCCAGCAGCTTGAGGGGTTCTGGAAACACCATATATTTT

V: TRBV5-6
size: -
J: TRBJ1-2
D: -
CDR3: CASIMGRQNYGYTF
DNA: TGTGCCAGCATCATGGGACGACAAAACTATGGCTACACCTTC

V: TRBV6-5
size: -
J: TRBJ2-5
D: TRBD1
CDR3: CASRTDRAYQETQYF
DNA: TGTGCCAGCAGGACCGACAGGGCTTATCAAGAGACCCAGTACTTC

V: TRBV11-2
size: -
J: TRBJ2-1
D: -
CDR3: CASSLDRRQTAYNEQFF
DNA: TGTGCCAGCAGCTTAGATCGGCGGCAAACCGCCTACAATGAGCAGTTCTTC

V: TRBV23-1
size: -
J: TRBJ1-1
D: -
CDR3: CASSPQGITEAFF
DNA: TGCGCCAGCAGTCCCCAGGGGATCACTGAAGCTTTCTTT

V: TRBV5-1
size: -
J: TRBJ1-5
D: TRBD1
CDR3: CASSLTGGFSQPQHF
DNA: TGCGCCAGCAGCTTGACAGGGGGGTTTAGTCAGCCCCAGCATTTT

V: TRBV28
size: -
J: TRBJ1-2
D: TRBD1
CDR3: CASATGTGVPGYTF
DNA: TGTGCCAGCGCAACCGGGACAGGGGTTCCTGGCTACACCTTC

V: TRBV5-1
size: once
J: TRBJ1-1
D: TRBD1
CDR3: CASSYPSGTGGTEAFF
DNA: TGCGCCAGCAGCTACCCCTCCGGGACAGGGGGCACTGAAGCTTTCTTT